The clone carrying this TCR beta chain was counted a single time. At one of its ends the junction is not consistent with the germline gene, which may arise from a read error. Germline loops: CDR1 MNHEY, CDR2 SMNVEV (reference sequence). CDR3 size: 16 residues. In the PCR, 60 Vbeta and 13 Jbeta primers were used. Assay: immunoSEQ multiplex PCR; the TCRdb copy retains only in-frame clones and omits some. The repertoire holds around 190,000 clones, with around 77% as singletons. These data belong to a study of cytomegalovirus exposure and HLA in healthy donors. The sequenced sample was PBMCs. This TCR came from a woman younger than 45 in good health and CMV-seronegative. The J gene is TRBJ1-2, the V gene TRBV27; 12 bases line up with TRBD1. CDR3 amino acids: CASKGGPGQGALGYPF. The CDR3 coding sequence is TGTGCCAGCAAGGGGGGCCCGGGACAGGGGGCGCTGGGCTACCCCTTC.